The clone carrying this T cell receptor (beta chain) was recorded a few times. Its matching antigen is unknown. CDR1 and CDR2 from the germline V gene are SEHNR and FQNEAQ (reference sequence). CDR3 length: 16 residues. The germline V and J ends were trimmed by 1 base and 5 bases, with 17 bases remaining between them. Constant-segment-primed 5'RACE gave TCR alpha and TCR beta cDNA libraries with sample barcodes and UMIs. One entry per CDR3 protein, called by TCRdb with MiXCR from the 5' RACE reads. The data show 550,000 to 650,000 distinct CDR3 sequences, with 15% to 20% seen just once and about 8.1% held by the top ten. The source of the sample is a study of T-cell memory formation after mild COVID-19. Study-level information: TCR clustering was largely donor specific.

Study observations and caveats: CD4+ contracting clones lay mainly in CM and EM, CD8+ ones in EMRA.

The chain uses TRBV7-9 and TRBJ2-5; D tentatively fits TRBD1 or TRBD2 (5 bases each). This receptor was obtained from an adult woman who had mild COVID-19 (a few samples of this study predate the infection). Cell type and time point are not known. The source material was PBMCs or a T cell subset sorted from them (not recorded which). The CDR3: CASSLGGESFSETQYF. The CDR3 DNA sequence: TGTGCCAGCAGCTTAGGAGGGGAGTCATTCTCGGAGACCCAGTACTTC.